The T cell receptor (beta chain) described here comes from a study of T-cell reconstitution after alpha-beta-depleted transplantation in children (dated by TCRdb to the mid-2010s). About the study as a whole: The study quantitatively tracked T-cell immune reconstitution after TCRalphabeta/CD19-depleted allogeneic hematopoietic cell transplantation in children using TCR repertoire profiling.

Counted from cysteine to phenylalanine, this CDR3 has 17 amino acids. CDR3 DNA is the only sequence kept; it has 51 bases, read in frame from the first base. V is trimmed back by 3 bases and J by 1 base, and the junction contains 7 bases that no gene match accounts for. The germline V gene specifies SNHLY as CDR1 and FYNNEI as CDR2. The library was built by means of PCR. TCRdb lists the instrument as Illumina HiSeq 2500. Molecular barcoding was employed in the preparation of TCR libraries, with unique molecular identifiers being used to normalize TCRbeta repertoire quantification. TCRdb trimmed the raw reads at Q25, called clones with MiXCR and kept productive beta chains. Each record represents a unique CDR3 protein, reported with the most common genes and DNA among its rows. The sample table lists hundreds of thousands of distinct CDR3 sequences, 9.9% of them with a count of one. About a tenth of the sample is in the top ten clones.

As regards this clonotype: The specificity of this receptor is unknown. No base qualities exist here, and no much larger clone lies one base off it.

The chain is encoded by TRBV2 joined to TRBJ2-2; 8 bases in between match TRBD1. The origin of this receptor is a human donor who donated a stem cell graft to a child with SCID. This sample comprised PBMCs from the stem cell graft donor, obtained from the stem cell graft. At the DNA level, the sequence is TGTGCCAGCAGTGATTTACCCGGGACAGGGAACACCGGGGAGCTGTTTTTT. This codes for CASSDLPGTGNTGELFF.